The 21 T cell receptor beta chains listed next were all sequenced from one sample in a study of T cell changes during pregnancy in multiple sclerosis. The data were produced by immunoSEQ multiplex PCR, yet TCRdb's version contains in-frame clones alone and is incomplete. The sample contains roughly 27,000 clones, around 94% of which appear only once. This specimen consisted of CD4+ T cells from peripheral blood mononuclear cells, obtained in the first trimester of pregnancy. The receptors originated from a female donor with multiple sclerosis, enrolled in a pregnancy study.

A word on this clone: A junction boundary mismatches the germline segment, possibly from a read error. The CDR3 loop is CASSLGQDNEQFF. CDR3 sequence (DNA): TGTGCTAGCAGCTTAGGACAGGACAATGAGCAGTTCTTC. The chain uses TRBV7-7 and TRBJ2-1; TRBD1 aligns across 7 bases. Germline lookup yields CDR1 SSHAT and CDR2 FNYEAQ (reference sequence). This CDR3 has 13 amino acids.

The chain links TRBV10-2 to TRBJ2-4; D call uncertain. Germline lookup yields CDR1 WSHSY and CDR2 SAAADI. CDR3 size: 12 residues. V lost 0 bases to trimming and J lost 8 bases, with 5 bases between them. In DNA, the CDR3 is TGCGCCAGCAGTGAGTCGTCGGACATTCAGTACTTC. This translates into CASSESSDIQYF.

V and J are TRBV10-1 and TRBJ2-3, with 9 positions matching TRBD2. CDR1 is WNHNN, CDR2 SYGVQD, per germline (reference sequence). The V gene end was trimmed by 3 bases and the J gene end by 2 bases; junction bases not matched to a gene: 9. The CDR3 spans 17 residues. The chain's CDR3 is CASSDLRGGLSTDTQYF. CDR3 coding DNA: TGCGCCAGCAGTGATCTGCGGGGGGGCCTATCCACAGATACGCAGTATTTT.

The chain carries TRBV7-2 and TRBJ1-4; tentative D call: TRBD1 (5 bases). This CDR3 spans 15 amino acids. Trimming shortened V by 1 base and J by 10 bases, and 16 bases separated the two germline ends. Germline V CDR1 and CDR2: SGHTA, FQGNSA. CDR3 in DNA: TGTGCCAGCAGCTTAGGGGGCGGGGGTCGGGGAAAACTGTTTTTT. Protein sequence: CASSLGGGGRGKLFF.

The chain joins TRBV2 to TRBJ2-2, with 9 positions matching TRBD1. This CDR3 is built from 16 residues. The J segment lost 5 bases and the V segment lost 7 bases, leaving 11 bases of the junction unmatched. Germline lookup yields CDR1 SNHLY and CDR2 FYNNEI. CDR3 sequence reads: CASTLTTGGSTGELFF. DNA for the CDR3: TGTGCCAGCACCCTCACGACAGGGGGAAGTACCGGGGAGCTGTTTTTT. The full variable domain, completed using reference TRBV2 and TRBJ2-2, is EPEVTQTPSHQVTQMGQEVILRCVPISNHLYFYWYRQILGQKVEFLVSFYNNEISEKSEIFDDQFSVERPDGSNFTLKIRSTKLEDSAMYFCASTLTTGGSTGELFFGEGSRLTVL.

This clone was picked up a small number of times. The chain links TRBV10-1 to TRBJ1-1; a possible D gene is TRBD1 (6 bases). CDR1 is WNHNN, CDR2 SYGVQD, per germline (reference sequence). The CDR3 extends over 17 amino acids. DNA of the CDR3: TGCGAAAAAGGGATTTCGACAGGCAAAAGTTGGGAAACTGAAGCTTTCTTT. Protein: CEKGISTGKSWETEAFF.

The genes are TRBV7-2 and TRBJ1-6, with D unresolved. Germline lookup yields CDR1 SGHTA and CDR2 FQGNSA. This CDR3 contains 13 residues. V lost 5 bases and J lost 13, with 15 bases in between. CDR3 sequence reads: CASSASPSGPLHF. CDR3 coding DNA: TGTGCCAGCAGCGCTAGTCCCTCCGGCCCCCTCCACTTT.

The CDR3 nucleotides read TGTGCCATCAGAAGCGGGATTCCAGATACGCAGTATTTT. Protein: CAIRSGIPDTQYF. The chain joins TRBV10-3 to TRBJ2-3, with TRBD2 matching over 7 bases. From germline, CDR1 is ENHRY and CDR2 SYGVKD. CDR3 length: 13 amino acids. The trim removed 6 bases at V and 4 bases at J, leaving 4 bases unmatched.

The chain recombines TRBV19 with TRBJ2-5; TRBD2 agrees at 9 bases. CDR1 and CDR2 (germline): LNHDA, SQIVND (reference sequence). CDR3 length equals 15 residues. The junction had 11 bases not matched to a gene; V was cut back by 9 bases and J by 3 bases. CDR3 sequence: CASQGTSRGEETQYF. The CDR3 region has the DNA TGTGCCAGCCAGGGGACTAGCAGGGGGGAAGAGACCCAGTACTTC.

This chain uses TRBV7-2 with TRBJ2-3, with TRBD2 matching 13 bases. Per germline, CDR1 SGHTA and CDR2 FQGNSA. V lost 4 bases, J lost 1 base, and 8 bases stayed unmatched. This CDR3 spans 18 amino acids. The CDR3 loop reads CASSSNPGLAGGTDTQYF. CDR3 nucleotide sequence: TGTGCCAGCAGCTCCAACCCTGGACTAGCGGGGGGCACAGATACGCAGTATTTT.

The chain links TRBV18 to TRBJ1-3, with no clear D. V dropped 6 bases and J dropped 0 bases, with 15 bases sitting between them. Germline values: CDR1 KGHSH, CDR2 LQKENI. This CDR3 region has 16 residues. CDR3 in DNA: TGTGCCAGCTCCCCTTTTACAGTGAACTCTGGAAACACCATATATTTT. Protein product: CASSPFTVNSGNTIYF.

The chain joins TRBV6-5 to TRBJ2-3; D call uncertain. Trimming shortened V by 0 bases and J by 1 base, and 5 bases separated the two germline ends. CDR1 is MNHEY and CDR2 is SVGAGI in the germline V gene. The CDR3 is 14 residues long. CDR3 nucleotides: TGTGCCAGCAGTTACTCCCAGGGCACAGATACGCAGTATTTT. This translates into CASSYSQGTDTQYF.

V is TRBV6-5 and J is TRBJ1-6; D is perhaps TRBD1 (6 bases). The CDR3 runs to 14 residues. Germline V gives CDR1 MNHEY, CDR2 SVGAGI. Trimming took 7 bases from V and 8 from J, leaving 15 bases between them. CDR3 sequence (DNA): TGTGCCAGCACCCTGGGGGGGGGCGATTCACCCCTCCACTTT. As protein: CASTLGGGDSPLHF.

The chain couples TRBV5-1 to TRBJ1-2; D remains unclear. The germline V gene encodes CDR1 SGHRS and CDR2 YFSETQ. The CDR3 spans 14 residues. Trimming cost V 4 bases and J 4 bases, with 14 bases left between them. CDR3 nucleotide sequence: TGCGCCAGCAGCACATCCACAGCGGCCTATGGCTACACCTTC. This codes for CASSTSTAAYGYTF.

The chain employs TRBV18 and TRBJ1-1; D gene uncertain. CDR1 KGHSH and CDR2 LQKENI come from the germline V gene. V lost 6 bases, J lost 1 base, and 9 bases lay in between. The CDR3 loop spans 13 amino acids. The CDR3 loop is CASSLAGNTEAFF. CDR3 in DNA: TGTGCCAGCTCCCTAGCAGGGAACACTGAAGCTTTCTTT.

This chain uses TRBV7-2 with TRBJ2-7; a weak D match, TRBD2 (5 bases). CDR3 length: 13 amino acids. Germline V gene sequence: CDR1 SGHTA, CDR2 FQGNSA. V gave up 3 bases and J gave up 7 bases, with 13 bases separating them. DNA of the CDR3: TGTGCCAGCAGCTTGTATCCCCCGGGGGAGCAGTACTTC. It yields the protein CASSLYPPGEQYF.

The gene calls are TRBV6-5 and TRBJ2-3; D perhaps matches TRBD2 (6 bases). The germline V and J ends were trimmed by 5 bases and 8 bases, with 17 bases remaining between them. Germline V gene data show CDR1 as MNHEY and CDR2 as SVGAGI. The CDR3 contains 14 residues. The CDR3 bases are TGTGCCAGCAGTGCTTCGCCCAATAGCGGTACGCAGTATTTT. It codes for CASSASPNSGTQYF.

The rearrangement links TRBV5-1 to TRBJ1-1; no clear D gene. This CDR3 has 15 amino acids. V lost 5 bases and J lost 1, with 15 bases in between. Germline V gene lookup returns CDR1 SGHRS and CDR2 YFSETQ. The CDR3 nucleotides are TGCGCCAGCAGTTTTTTGGGCTACGGGAACACTGAAGCTTTCTTT. Its protein product is CASSFLGYGNTEAFF.

The gene calls are TRBV2 and TRBJ1-1; possible D gene TRBD1, 6 bases. With 7 bases removed from V and 0 bases from J, the gap between germline ends came to 9 bases. The CDR3 is made up of 13 amino acids. CDR1 is SNHLY, CDR2 FYNNEI, per germline. The CDR3 here is CASTGALNTEAFF. The CDR3 nucleotides read TGTGCCAGCACAGGGGCCCTGAACACTGAAGCTTTCTTT.

This chain joins TRBV5-1 and TRBJ2-3, with 10 positions matching TRBD2. Germline CDR1 is SGHRS and CDR2 is YFSETQ. This CDR3 region has 15 residues. V was pared by 1 base and J by 5 bases, with 4 bases of the junction left unmatched. The CDR3 reads CASSLSGTSEDTQYF. For the CDR3, the DNA is TGCGCCAGCAGCTTGTCCGGGACTAGCGAAGATACGCAGTATTTT.

The chain employs TRBV6-5 and TRBJ1-3; 10 bases line up with TRBD1. Germline loops: CDR1 MNHEY, CDR2 SVGAGI. The CDR3 is made up of 14 amino acids. The junction had 8 bases not matched to a gene; V was cut back by 1 base and J by 14 bases. In DNA, the CDR3 is TGTGCCAGCAGTTACTACCGGGACAGGGGCCCCTTATATTTT. It is translated as CASSYYRDRGPLYF.